These 25 T cell receptor beta chains were all obtained from the same sample, sequenced in a study of long-term antiretroviral therapy in people with HIV. Run at survey level, the immunoSEQ assay was version v3.0. The repertoire was sequenced with immunoSEQ multiplex PCR; TCRdb's copy has only in-frame clones and lacks some. The sample lists 44,000 or so clones; roughly 96% were seen once. Sample: unsorted PBMCs, taken 3.7 years after starting antiretroviral therapy. The receptor set was obtained from a woman aged 50 to 60 with HIV.

This chain uses TRBV7-3 with TRBJ2-5, with D unclear. Germline CDR1 and CDR2: SGHTA and FQGTGA. This CDR3 is 14 amino acids long. Trimming removed 2 bases at V and 4 bases at J, with 11 bases between. CDR3 sequence (DNA): TGTGCCAGCAGCTTAGTGGGCAGAAGAGAGACCCAGTACTTC. This gives the protein CASSLVGRRETQYF.

The chain has TRBV10-2 and TRBJ2-3; 14 nucleotides align to TRBD2. Trimming removed 3 bases from V and 3 bases from J; junction bases left unmatched: 5. The CDR3 has 17 residues. Germline V gene data show CDR1 as WSHSY and CDR2 as SAAADI. CDR3 amino acids: CASSDTGLAGVTDTQYF. The DNA for the CDR3 is TGCGCCAGCAGTGATACGGGACTAGCGGGGGTTACAGATACGCAGTATTTT.

This clone was recorded only once. This chain uses TRBV6-5 with TRBJ2-3; D may be TRBD1 or TRBD2 (6 bases each). The CDR3 has 16 amino acids. V was shortened by 2 bases and J by 10 bases, with 22 bases between the two germline ends. Germline lookup yields CDR1 MNHEY and CDR2 SVGAGI. This chain's CDR3 is CASSYGRRTAPGAQYF. DNA for the CDR3: TGTGCCAGCAGTTACGGGAGGCGGACAGCCCCAGGGGCGCAGTATTTT.

V usage is TRBV4-1 and J usage is TRBJ2-2; D is undetermined. The CDR3 totals 13 residues. CDR1 is MGHRA, CDR2 YSYEKL, per germline. With 2 bases removed from V and 0 bases from J, the gap between germline ends came to 1 base. The CDR3 nucleotides are TGCGCCAGCAGCCAACCGAACACCGGGGAGCTGTTTTTT. It yields the protein CASSQPNTGELFF.

The chain combines TRBV18 with TRBJ2-3, with 9 bases lining up with TRBD2. Germline V lookup: CDR1 KGHSH, CDR2 LQKENI. After removal of 6 bases from V and 4 bases from J, the junction contained 8 bases not matched to a gene. The CDR3 runs 15 residues. CDR3 amino acids: CASSPVAGAPDTQYF. The CDR3 region has the DNA TGTGCCAGCTCGCCCGTAGCGGGGGCCCCAGATACGCAGTATTTT. Complete variable domain (other parts from reference TRBV18 and TRBJ2-3): NAGVMQNPRHLVRRRGQEARLRCSPMKGHSHVYWYRQLPEEGLKFMVYLQKENIIDESGMPKERFSAEFPKEGPSILRIQQVVRGDSAAYFCASSPVAGAPDTQYFGPGTRLTVL.

The chain joins TRBV5-1 to TRBJ2-7, with 7 bases lining up with TRBD1. With V trimmed by 1 base and J by 7 bases, 11 bases remained unmatched. Germline loops: CDR1 SGHRS, CDR2 YFSETQ. CDR3 size: 15 residues. CDR3 protein: CASSLTRQGNGEQYF. The DNA of the CDR3 is TGCGCCAGCAGCTTGACCAGACAGGGAAATGGTGAGCAGTACTTC. Looking up the rest from reference TRBV5-1 and TRBJ2-7 gives the full variable domain: KAGVTQTPRYLIKTRGQQVTLSCSPISGHRSVSWYQQTPGQGLQFLFEYFSETQRNKGNFPGRFSGRQFSNSRSEMNVSTLELGDSALYLCASSLTRQGNGEQYFGPGTRLTVT.

The chain recombines TRBV30 with TRBJ1-2, with D unclear. Trimming cost V 1 base and J 3 bases, with 6 bases left between them. The germline V gene encodes CDR1 GTSNPN and CDR2 SVGIG (reference sequence). This CDR3 comprises 12 residues. The CDR3 spells CAWSDRDYGYTF. CDR3 DNA sequence: TGTGCCTGGAGTGACCGGGACTATGGCTACACCTTC.

The sample holds one count of this clone. This sequence joins TRBV15 and TRBJ2-7; possible D gene TRBD1, 6 bases. V lost 0 bases and J 2 bases, leaving 14 bases between the germline ends. The CDR3 has 16 amino acids. Per germline, CDR1 LNHNV and CDR2 YYDKDF (reference sequence). The CDR3, as DNA: TGTGCCACCAGCAGAGATCCCACAGGGTCCGCCTACGAGCAGTACTTC. The encoded protein is CATSRDPTGSAYEQYF. The whole variable domain, filled in from reference TRBV15 and TRBJ2-7, reads DAMVIQNPRYQVTQFGKPVTLSCSQTLNHNVMYWYQQKSSQAPKLLFHYYDKDFNNEADTPDNFQSRRPNTSFCFLDIRSPGLGDTAMYLCATSRDPTGSAYEQYFGPGTRLTVT.

The J gene is TRBJ1-2, the V gene TRBV29-1; 9 bases are a match to TRBD1. The CDR3 runs 12 residues. With V trimmed by 7 bases and J by 12 bases, 12 bases remained unmatched. The V gene's germline CDR1 is SQVTM and CDR2 ANQGSEA. Written as DNA, the CDR3 is TGCAGCGCTTGGGACAGGGTGGGGGGTGACACCTTC. Protein: CSAWDRVGGDTF.

This chain joins TRBV4-1 and TRBJ1-2, with D possibly being TRBD1 (6 bases). Germline V gene lookup returns CDR1 MGHRA and CDR2 YSYEKL. Between the trimmed V and J ends, which lost 1 base and 5 bases, there was a span of 23 bases. The CDR3 contains 18 residues. CDR3 nucleotide sequence: TGCGCCAGCAGCCAAGTTGATTTTATTGGGGGCGCCTCTTATGGCTACACCTTC. It codes for CASSQVDFIGGASYGYTF.

The V gene is TRBV7-2, the J gene TRBJ2-7, with TRBD1 identical over 10 bases. CDR3 size: 13 residues. CDR1 is SGHTA and CDR2 is FQGNSA in the germline V gene. The V gene end was trimmed by 1 base and the J gene end by 6 bases; junction bases not matched to a gene: 0. CDR3 nucleotide sequence: TGTGCCAGCAGCTTAGGGACAGGGGGCGAGCAGTACTTC. It specifies CASSLGTGGEQYF. The whole variable domain, filled in from reference TRBV7-2 and TRBJ2-7, reads GAGVSQSPSNKVTEKGKDVELRCDPISGHTALYWYRQSLGQGLEFLIYFQGNSAPDKSGLPSDRFSAERTGGSVSTLTIQRTQQEDSAVYLCASSLGTGGEQYFGPGTRLTVT.

This clone has a single count. V and J are TRBV5-4 and TRBJ1-2; TRBD1 is a possible D gene (6 bases). Germline CDR1 SGHNT, CDR2 YYREEE (reference sequence). The CDR3 has 15 residues. Between the trimmed V and J ends, which lost 4 bases and 0 bases, there was a span of 13 bases. CDR3 bases: TGTGCCAGCAGCCCAGCAAGGACAGCTAACTATGGCTACACCTTC. This encodes CASSPARTANYGYTF.

The chain joins TRBV6-1 to TRBJ2-3; 7 bases map to TRBD2. Germline values: CDR1 MNHNS, CDR2 SASEGT. V trimming: 2 bases; J trimming: 6 bases; junction bases outside the gene matches: 5. The CDR3 runs 14 residues. The CDR3, as DNA: TGTGCCAGCAGTGAACCTGCCGGGGGGGATACGCAGTATTTT. The encoded protein is CASSEPAGGDTQYF.

V gene TRBV5-6 combines with J gene TRBJ1-1, with TRBD1 as a possible D gene (6 bases). The germline CDR1 and CDR2 sequences are SGHDT and YYEEEE. The CDR3 loop spans 13 amino acids. V dropped 2 bases and J dropped 4 bases, with 9 bases sitting between them. CDR3: CASSFLGGTEAFF. In nucleotides, the CDR3 is TGTGCCAGCAGCTTTTTAGGGGGCACTGAAGCTTTCTTT.

The chain has TRBV10-1 and TRBJ2-3; D possibly matches TRBD1 or TRBD2 (7 bases each). V lost 6 bases and J 4 bases, leaving 11 bases between the germline ends. This CDR3 region has 13 residues. Per germline, CDR1 WNHNN and CDR2 SYGVQD (reference sequence). This CDR3 reads CASRAGGADTQYF. The CDR3, as DNA: TGCGCCAGCAGAGCAGGGGGGGCAGATACGCAGTATTTT.

The chain is built from TRBV12-5 and TRBJ2-7; TRBD1 agrees at 7 bases. V trimming: 5 bases; J trimming: 3 bases; junction bases outside the gene matches: 10. Germline lookup yields CDR1 LGHNT and CDR2 FRNRAP. There are 15 residues in the CDR3. CDR3 region: CASGPGGPGGYEQYF. The CDR3 nucleotides are TGTGCTAGTGGTCCGGGCGGGCCAGGGGGCTACGAGCAGTACTTC.

The count of this clone is one. The V gene is TRBV5-1, the J gene TRBJ2-2; 9 bases align to TRBD1. The germline CDR1 and CDR2 sequences are SGHRS and YFSETQ. The trim removed 5 bases at V and 0 bases at J, leaving 5 bases unmatched. This CDR3 is 16 amino acids long. CDR3 nucleotides: TGCGCCAGCAGGCCCGGACAGGGGACGAACACCGGGGAGCTGTTTTTT. Protein sequence: CASRPGQGTNTGELFF.

This clone was counted once. The rearrangement uses TRBV2 and TRBJ1-2; D might be TRBD1 (5 bases). CDR3 length: 13 amino acids. The germline V gene has CDR1 SNHLY and CDR2 FYNNEI. Deletions cut 2 bases from V and 8 bases from J, with 12 bases between. This CDR3 is CASSERGVGGYTF. The CDR3 DNA follows: TGTGCCAGCAGTGAACGGGGCGTCGGAGGCTACACCTTC.

V gene TRBV19 combines with J gene TRBJ1-1; 10 nucleotides match TRBD1. The CDR3 sequence is 14 residues long. Germline V gives CDR1 LNHDA, CDR2 SQIVND (reference sequence). The junction had 4 bases not matched to a gene; V was cut back by 5 bases and J by 4 bases. This chain's CDR3 is CASSWTGGITEAFF. Here the CDR3 DNA reads TGTGCCAGTAGTTGGACAGGGGGAATCACTGAAGCTTTCTTT.

The chain carries TRBV2 and TRBJ1-5, with 7 nucleotides matching TRBD1. Looked up from germline, CDR1 is SNHLY and CDR2 is FYNNEI. This CDR3 region has 15 residues. Unmatched junction bases numbered 8, after V lost 4 bases and J lost 5 bases. This CDR3 reads CASSVEQGPYQPQHF. The DNA for the CDR3 is TGTGCCAGCAGTGTAGAACAGGGGCCTTATCAGCCCCAGCATTTT.

This rearrangement joins TRBV7-9 to TRBJ2-1; perhaps D is TRBD1 or TRBD2 (6 bases each). CDR1 is SEHNR and CDR2 is FQNEAQ in the germline V gene (reference sequence). CDR3 size: 12 residues. Trimming took off 6 bases at V and 5 bases at J, with 8 bases between the two ends. The chain's CDR3 is CASRRGDNEQFF. The CDR3 coding sequence is TGTGCCAGCAGGAGGGGGGACAATGAGCAGTTCTTC.

The genes are TRBV29-1 and TRBJ2-7; 13 bases agree with TRBD2. Germline values: CDR1 SQVTM, CDR2 ANQGSEA. Trimming at V came to 7 bases and at J to 6 bases, leaving 3 bases not matched to a gene. This CDR3 is 12 amino acids long. The CDR3 DNA reads TGCAGCGCCGGGACTAGCGGGGCCGAGCAGTACTTC. Protein sequence: CSAGTSGAEQYF.

The rearrangement links TRBV5-6 to TRBJ1-2, with D possibly being TRBD1 (6 bases). Deletions cut 6 bases from V and 2 bases from J, with 17 bases between. CDR3 length: 15 residues. CDR1 is SGHDT, CDR2 YYEEEE, per germline. CDR3 nucleotide sequence: TGTGCCAGCACCGTCTGGGGGGCAGGGAACTATGGCTACACCTTC. Translating gives CASTVWGAGNYGYTF.

The rearrangement links TRBV7-8 to TRBJ2-7, with D perhaps being TRBD1 or TRBD2 (7 bases each). The V and J ends lost 6 bases and 7 bases respectively, with 13 bases between them. The CDR3 sequence is 12 residues long. Germline CDR1 is SGHVS and CDR2 is FQNEAQ. CDR3 sequence reads: CASSTGEGEQYF. The CDR3 DNA sequence: TGTGCCAGCAGTACAGGGGAGGGGGAGCAGTACTTC.

This chain joins TRBV7-3 and TRBJ2-3; D perhaps matches TRBD1 (6 bases). Trimming removed 5 bases at V and 0 bases at J, with 12 bases between. From germline, CDR1 is SGHTA and CDR2 FQGTGA. The CDR3 is 15 amino acids. Here the CDR3 DNA reads TGTGCCAGCAGCCACCAGGGGCCGAGCACAGATACGCAGTATTTT. It is translated as CASSHQGPSTDTQYF.